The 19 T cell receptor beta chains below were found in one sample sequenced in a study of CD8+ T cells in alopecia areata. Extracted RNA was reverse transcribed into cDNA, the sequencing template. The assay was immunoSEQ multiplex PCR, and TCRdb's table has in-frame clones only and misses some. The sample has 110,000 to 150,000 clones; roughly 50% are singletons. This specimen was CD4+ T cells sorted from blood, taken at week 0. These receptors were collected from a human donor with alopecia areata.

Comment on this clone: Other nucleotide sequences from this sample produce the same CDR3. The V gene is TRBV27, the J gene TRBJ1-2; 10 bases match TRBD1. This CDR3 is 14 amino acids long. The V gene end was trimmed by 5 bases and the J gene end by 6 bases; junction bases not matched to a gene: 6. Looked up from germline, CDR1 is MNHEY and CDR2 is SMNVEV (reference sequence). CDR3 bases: TGTGCCAGCAGTGCGACAGGGGGCGCGGATGGCTACACCTTC. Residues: CASSATGGADGYTF.

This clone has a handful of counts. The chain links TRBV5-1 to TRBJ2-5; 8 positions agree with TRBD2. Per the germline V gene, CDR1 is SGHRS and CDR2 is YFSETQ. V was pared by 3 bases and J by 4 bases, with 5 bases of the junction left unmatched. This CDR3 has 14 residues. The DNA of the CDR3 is TGCGCCAGCAGCTCGACTAGCGTTGGAGAGACCCAGTACTTC. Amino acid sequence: CASSSTSVGETQYF.

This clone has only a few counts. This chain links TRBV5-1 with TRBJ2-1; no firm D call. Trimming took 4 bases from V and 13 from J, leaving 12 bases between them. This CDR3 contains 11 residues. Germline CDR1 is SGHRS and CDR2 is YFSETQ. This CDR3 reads CASSAGSPQFF. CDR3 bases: TGCGCCAGCAGCGCCGGCAGCCCCCAGTTCTTC.

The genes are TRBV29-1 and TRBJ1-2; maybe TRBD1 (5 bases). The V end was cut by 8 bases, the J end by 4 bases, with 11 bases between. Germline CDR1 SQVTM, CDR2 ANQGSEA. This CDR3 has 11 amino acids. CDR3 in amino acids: CSTGDSYGYTF. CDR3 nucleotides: TGCAGCACGGGGGACTCCTATGGCTACACCTTC.

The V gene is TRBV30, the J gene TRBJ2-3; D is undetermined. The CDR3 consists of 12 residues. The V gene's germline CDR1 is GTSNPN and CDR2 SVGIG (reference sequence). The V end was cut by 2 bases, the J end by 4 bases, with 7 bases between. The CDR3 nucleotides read TGTGCCTGGAGTCCCCAGGCAGATACGCAGTATTTT. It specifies CAWSPQADTQYF.

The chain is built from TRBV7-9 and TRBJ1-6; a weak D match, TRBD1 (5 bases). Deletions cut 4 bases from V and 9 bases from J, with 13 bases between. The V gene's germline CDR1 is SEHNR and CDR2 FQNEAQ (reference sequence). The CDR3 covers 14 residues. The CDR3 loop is CASSSDTAVSPLHF. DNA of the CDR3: TGTGCCAGCAGCTCGGACACCGCGGTTTCACCCCTCCACTTT.

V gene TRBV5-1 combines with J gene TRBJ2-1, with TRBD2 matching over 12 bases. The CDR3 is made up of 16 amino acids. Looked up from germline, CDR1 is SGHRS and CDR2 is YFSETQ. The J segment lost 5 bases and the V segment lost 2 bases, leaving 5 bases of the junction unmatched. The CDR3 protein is CASSLARLAGDNEQFF. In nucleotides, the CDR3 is TGCGCCAGCAGCTTAGCCCGACTAGCGGGGGACAATGAGCAGTTCTTC.

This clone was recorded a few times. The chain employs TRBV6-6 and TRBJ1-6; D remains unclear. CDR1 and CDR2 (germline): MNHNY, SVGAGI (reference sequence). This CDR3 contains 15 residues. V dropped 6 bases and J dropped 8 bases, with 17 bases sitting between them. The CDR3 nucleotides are TGTGCCAGCAGGCACGTCGGCACGACCCATTCACCCCTCCACTTT. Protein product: CASRHVGTTHSPLHF.

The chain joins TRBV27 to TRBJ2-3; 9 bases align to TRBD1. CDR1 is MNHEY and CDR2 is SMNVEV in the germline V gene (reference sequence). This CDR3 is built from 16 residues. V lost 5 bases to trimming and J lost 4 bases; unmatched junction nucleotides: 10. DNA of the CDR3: TGTGCCAGCAGTCCGTACCCGACAGGGGGGGCAGATACGCAGTATTTT. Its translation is CASSPYPTGGADTQYF.

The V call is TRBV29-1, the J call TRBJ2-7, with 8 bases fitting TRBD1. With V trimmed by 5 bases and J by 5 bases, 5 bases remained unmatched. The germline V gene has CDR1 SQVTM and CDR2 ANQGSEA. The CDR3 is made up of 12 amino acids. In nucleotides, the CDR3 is TGCAGCGTTAGGACAGGGATGGACGAGCAGTACTTC. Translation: CSVRTGMDEQYF.

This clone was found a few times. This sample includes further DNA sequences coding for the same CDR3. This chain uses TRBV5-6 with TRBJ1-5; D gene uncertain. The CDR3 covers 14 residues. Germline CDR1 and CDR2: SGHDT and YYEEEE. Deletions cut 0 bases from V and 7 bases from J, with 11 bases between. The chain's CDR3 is CASSLAGLRQPQHF. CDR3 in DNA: TGTGCCAGCAGCTTGGCGGGCCTACGACAGCCCCAGCATTTT.

CDR3 nucleotide sequence: TGTGCCAGCAGCTTAGGTGGGTGGGGCAGCGACACTGAAGCTTTCTTT. Translated: CASSLGGWGSDTEAFF. The rearrangement uses TRBV13 and TRBJ1-1; D might be TRBD1 (5 bases). The germline V gene has CDR1 PRHDT and CDR2 FYEKMQ (reference sequence). CDR3 length: 16 amino acids. The V end was cut by 0 bases, the J end by 3 bases, with 14 bases between.

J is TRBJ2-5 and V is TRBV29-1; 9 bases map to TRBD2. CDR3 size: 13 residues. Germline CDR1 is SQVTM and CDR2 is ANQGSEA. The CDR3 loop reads CRAQGTSKETQYF. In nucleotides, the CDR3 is TGCAGGGCCCAGGGGACTAGCAAAGAGACCCAGTACTTC.

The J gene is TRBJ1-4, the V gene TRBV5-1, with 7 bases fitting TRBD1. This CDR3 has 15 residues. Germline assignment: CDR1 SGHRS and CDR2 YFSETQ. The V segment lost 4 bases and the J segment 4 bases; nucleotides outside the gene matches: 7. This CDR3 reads CASSGQGGRNEKLFF. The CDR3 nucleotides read TGCGCCAGCAGCGGTCAGGGGGGCCGTAATGAAAAACTGTTTTTT.

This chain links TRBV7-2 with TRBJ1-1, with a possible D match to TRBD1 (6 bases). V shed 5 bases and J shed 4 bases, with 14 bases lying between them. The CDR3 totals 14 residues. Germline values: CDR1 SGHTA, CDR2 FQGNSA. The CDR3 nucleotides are TGTGCCAGCAGCCGCACAGGGAGATCCACTGAAGCTTTCTTT. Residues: CASSRTGRSTEAFF.

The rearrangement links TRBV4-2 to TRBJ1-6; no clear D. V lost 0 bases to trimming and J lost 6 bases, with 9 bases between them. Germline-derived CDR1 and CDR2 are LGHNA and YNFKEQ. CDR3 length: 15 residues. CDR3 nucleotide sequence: TGTGCCAGCAGCCAAGATACACTAAGTAATTCACCCCTCCACTTT. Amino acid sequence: CASSQDTLSNSPLHF.

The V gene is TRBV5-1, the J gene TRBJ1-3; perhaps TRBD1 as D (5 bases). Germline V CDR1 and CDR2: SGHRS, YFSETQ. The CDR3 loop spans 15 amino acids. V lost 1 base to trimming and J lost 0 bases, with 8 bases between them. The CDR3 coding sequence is TGCGCCAGCAGCTTGATGGGGGACTCTGGAAACACCATATATTTT. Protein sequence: CASSLMGDSGNTIYF. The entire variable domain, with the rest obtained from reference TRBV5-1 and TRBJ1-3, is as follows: KAGVTQTPRYLIKTRGQQVTLSCSPISGHRSVSWYQQTPGQGLQFLFEYFSETQRNKGNFPGRFSGRQFSNSRSEMNVSTLELGDSALYLCASSLMGDSGNTIYFGEGSWLTVV.

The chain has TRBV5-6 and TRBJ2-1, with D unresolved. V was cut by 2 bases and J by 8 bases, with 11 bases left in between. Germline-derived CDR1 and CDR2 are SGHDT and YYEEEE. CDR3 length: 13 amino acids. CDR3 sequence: CASSLTGSDEQFF. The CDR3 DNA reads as TGTGCCAGCAGCTTAACCGGGTCTGATGAGCAGTTCTTC.

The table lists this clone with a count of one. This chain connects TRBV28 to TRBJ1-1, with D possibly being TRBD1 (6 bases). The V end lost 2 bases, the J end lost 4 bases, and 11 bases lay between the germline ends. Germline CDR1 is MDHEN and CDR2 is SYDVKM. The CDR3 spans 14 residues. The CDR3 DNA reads TGTGCCAGCAGTTTACAGGGGCCGATCACTGAAGCTTTCTTT. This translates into CASSLQGPITEAFF. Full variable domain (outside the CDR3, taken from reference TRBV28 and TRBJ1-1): DVKVTQSSRYLVKRTGEKVFLECVQDMDHENMFWYRQDPGLGLRLIYFSYDVKMKEKGDIPEGYSVSREKKERFSLILESASTNQTSMYLCASSLQGPITEAFFGQGTRLTVV.